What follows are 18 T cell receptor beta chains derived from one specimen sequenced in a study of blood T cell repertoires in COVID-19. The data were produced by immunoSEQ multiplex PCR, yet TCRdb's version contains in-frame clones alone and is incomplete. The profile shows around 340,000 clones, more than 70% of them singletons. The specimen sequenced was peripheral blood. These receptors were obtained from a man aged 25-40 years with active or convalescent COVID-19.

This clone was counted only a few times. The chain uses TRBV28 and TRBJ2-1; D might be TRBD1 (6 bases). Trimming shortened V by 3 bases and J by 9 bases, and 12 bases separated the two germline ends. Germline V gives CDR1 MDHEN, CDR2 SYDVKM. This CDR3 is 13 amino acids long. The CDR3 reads CASSLAGRGEQFF. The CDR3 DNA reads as TGTGCCAGCAGTTTGGCGGGCAGGGGTGAGCAGTTCTTC.

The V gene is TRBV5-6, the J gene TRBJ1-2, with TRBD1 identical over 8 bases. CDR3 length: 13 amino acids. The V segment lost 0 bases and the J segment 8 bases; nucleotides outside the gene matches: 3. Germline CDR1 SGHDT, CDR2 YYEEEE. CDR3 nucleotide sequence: TGTGCCAGCAGCTTGGACAGGGGGAGGGGCTACACCTTC. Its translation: CASSLDRGRGYTF.

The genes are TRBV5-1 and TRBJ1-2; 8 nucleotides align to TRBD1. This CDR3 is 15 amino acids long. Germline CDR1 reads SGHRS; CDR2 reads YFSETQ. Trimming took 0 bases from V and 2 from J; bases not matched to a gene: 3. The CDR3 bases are TGCGCCAGCAGCTTGGGGACAGGGCCCAACTATGGCTACACCTTC. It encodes CASSLGTGPNYGYTF.

The CDR3 is CASSFSDRLSGNTIYF. The CDR3 DNA sequence: TGTGCCAGCAGCTTCTCGGACAGGCTCTCTGGAAACACCATATATTTT. The chain combines TRBV7-7 with TRBJ1-3, with 7 bases that match TRBD1. The CDR3 loop spans 16 amino acids. J was trimmed by 0 bases and V by 3 bases; bases with no gene match: 5. Germline CDR1 and CDR2: SSHAT and FNYEAQ (reference sequence).

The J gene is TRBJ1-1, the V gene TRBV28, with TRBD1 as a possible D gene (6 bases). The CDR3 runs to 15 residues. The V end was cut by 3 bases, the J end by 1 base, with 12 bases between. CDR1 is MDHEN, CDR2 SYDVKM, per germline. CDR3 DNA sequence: TGTGCCAGCAGTTTCCCCAGGGGCCGGAACACTGAAGCTTTCTTT. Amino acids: CASSFPRGRNTEAFF.

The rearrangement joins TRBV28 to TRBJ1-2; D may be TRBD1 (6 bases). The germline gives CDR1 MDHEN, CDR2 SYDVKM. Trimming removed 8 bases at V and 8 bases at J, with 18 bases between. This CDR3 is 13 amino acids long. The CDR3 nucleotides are TGTGCCAGCGGGCCGGGGGGGGCGCGAGGCTACACCTTC. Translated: CASGPGGARGYTF.

CDR3 amino acids: CASTPGDRSNEQFF. Here the CDR3 DNA reads TGCGCCAGTACCCCTGGGGACAGGAGCAATGAGCAGTTCTTC. The chain has TRBV5-1 and TRBJ2-1; 8 bases are a match to TRBD1. Germline V lookup: CDR1 SGHRS, CDR2 YFSETQ. CDR3 length: 14 residues. J was trimmed by 6 bases and V by 8 bases; bases with no gene match: 10. Full variable domain (missing parts from reference TRBV5-1 and TRBJ2-1): KAGVTQTPRYLIKTRGQQVTLSCSPISGHRSVSWYQQTPGQGLQFLFEYFSETQRNKGNFPGRFSGRQFSNSRSEMNVSTLELGDSALYLCASTPGDRSNEQFFGPGTRLTVL.

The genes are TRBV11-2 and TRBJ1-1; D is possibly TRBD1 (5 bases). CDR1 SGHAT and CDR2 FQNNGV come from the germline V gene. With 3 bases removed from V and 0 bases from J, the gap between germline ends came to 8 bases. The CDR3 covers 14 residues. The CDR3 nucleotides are TGTGCCAGCAGCTTGGGACTGGTGAACACTGAAGCTTTCTTT. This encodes CASSLGLVNTEAFF.

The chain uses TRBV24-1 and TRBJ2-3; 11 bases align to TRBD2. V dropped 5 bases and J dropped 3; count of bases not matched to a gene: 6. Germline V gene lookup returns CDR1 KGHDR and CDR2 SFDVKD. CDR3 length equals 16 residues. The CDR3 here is CATSAPSGRITDTQYF. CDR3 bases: TGTGCCACCAGTGCGCCTAGCGGGAGGATAACAGATACGCAGTATTTT.

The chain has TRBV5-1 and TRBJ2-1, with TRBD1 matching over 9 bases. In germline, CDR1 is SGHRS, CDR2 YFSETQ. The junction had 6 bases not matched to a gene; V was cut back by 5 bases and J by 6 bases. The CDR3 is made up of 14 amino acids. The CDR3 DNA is TGCGCCAGCAGGCTACAGGGGGCCGCCAATGAGCAGTTCTTC. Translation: CASRLQGAANEQFF.

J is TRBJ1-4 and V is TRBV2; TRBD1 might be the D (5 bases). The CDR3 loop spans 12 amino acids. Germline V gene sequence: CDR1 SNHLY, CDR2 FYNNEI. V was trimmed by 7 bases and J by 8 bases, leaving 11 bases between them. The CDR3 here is CASTPGGEKLFF. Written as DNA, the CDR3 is TGTGCCAGCACCCCCGGGGGGGAAAAACTGTTTTTT.

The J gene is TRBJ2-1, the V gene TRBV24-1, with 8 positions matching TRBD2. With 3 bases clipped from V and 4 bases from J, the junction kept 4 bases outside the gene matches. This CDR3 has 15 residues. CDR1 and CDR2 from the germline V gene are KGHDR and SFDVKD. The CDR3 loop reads CATSDTGTRYNEQFF. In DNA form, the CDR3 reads TGTGCCACCAGTGATACAGGGACTAGATACAATGAGCAGTTCTTC.

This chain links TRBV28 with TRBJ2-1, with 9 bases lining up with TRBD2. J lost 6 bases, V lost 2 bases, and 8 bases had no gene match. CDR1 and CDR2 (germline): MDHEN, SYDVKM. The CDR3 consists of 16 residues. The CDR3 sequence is CASSLLLLAGPNEQFF. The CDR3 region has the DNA TGTGCCAGCAGTTTACTACTCCTAGCGGGACCCAATGAGCAGTTCTTC. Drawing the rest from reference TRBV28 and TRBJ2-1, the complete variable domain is DVKVTQSSRYLVKRTGEKVFLECVQDMDHENMFWYRQDPGLGLRLIYFSYDVKMKEKGDIPEGYSVSREKKERFSLILESASTNQTSMYLCASSLLLLAGPNEQFFGPGTRLTVL.

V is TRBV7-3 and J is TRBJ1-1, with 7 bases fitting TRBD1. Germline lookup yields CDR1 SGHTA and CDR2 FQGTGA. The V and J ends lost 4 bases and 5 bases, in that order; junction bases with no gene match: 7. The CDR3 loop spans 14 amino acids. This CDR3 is CASSSQGVGTEAFF. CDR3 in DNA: TGTGCCAGCAGCTCGCAGGGGGTAGGGACTGAAGCTTTCTTT.

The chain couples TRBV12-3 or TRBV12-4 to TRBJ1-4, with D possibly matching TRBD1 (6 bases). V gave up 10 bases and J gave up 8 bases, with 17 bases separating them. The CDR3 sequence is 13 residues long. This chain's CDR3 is CAIQGSGNEKLFF. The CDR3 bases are TGTGCCATCCAGGGGTCGGGTAACGAAAAACTGTTTTTT.

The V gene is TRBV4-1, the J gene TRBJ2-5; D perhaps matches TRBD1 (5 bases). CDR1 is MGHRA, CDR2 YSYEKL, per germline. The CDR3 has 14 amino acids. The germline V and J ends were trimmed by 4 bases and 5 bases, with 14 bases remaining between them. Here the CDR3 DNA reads TGCGCCAGCAGCCCCCCAGGGATCGGGGAGACCCAGTACTTC. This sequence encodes CASSPPGIGETQYF.

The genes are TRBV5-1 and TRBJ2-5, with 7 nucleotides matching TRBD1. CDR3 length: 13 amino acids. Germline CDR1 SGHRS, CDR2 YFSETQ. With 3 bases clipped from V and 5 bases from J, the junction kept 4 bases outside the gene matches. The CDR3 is CASSSGGRETQYF. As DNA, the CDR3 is TGCGCCAGCAGCTCAGGGGGTCGGGAGACCCAGTACTTC.

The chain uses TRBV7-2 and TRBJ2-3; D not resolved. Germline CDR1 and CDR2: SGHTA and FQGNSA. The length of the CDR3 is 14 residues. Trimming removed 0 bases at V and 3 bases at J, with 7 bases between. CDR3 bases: TGTGCCAGCAGCTTAGCGGCGGTGACAGATACGCAGTATTTT. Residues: CASSLAAVTDTQYF.